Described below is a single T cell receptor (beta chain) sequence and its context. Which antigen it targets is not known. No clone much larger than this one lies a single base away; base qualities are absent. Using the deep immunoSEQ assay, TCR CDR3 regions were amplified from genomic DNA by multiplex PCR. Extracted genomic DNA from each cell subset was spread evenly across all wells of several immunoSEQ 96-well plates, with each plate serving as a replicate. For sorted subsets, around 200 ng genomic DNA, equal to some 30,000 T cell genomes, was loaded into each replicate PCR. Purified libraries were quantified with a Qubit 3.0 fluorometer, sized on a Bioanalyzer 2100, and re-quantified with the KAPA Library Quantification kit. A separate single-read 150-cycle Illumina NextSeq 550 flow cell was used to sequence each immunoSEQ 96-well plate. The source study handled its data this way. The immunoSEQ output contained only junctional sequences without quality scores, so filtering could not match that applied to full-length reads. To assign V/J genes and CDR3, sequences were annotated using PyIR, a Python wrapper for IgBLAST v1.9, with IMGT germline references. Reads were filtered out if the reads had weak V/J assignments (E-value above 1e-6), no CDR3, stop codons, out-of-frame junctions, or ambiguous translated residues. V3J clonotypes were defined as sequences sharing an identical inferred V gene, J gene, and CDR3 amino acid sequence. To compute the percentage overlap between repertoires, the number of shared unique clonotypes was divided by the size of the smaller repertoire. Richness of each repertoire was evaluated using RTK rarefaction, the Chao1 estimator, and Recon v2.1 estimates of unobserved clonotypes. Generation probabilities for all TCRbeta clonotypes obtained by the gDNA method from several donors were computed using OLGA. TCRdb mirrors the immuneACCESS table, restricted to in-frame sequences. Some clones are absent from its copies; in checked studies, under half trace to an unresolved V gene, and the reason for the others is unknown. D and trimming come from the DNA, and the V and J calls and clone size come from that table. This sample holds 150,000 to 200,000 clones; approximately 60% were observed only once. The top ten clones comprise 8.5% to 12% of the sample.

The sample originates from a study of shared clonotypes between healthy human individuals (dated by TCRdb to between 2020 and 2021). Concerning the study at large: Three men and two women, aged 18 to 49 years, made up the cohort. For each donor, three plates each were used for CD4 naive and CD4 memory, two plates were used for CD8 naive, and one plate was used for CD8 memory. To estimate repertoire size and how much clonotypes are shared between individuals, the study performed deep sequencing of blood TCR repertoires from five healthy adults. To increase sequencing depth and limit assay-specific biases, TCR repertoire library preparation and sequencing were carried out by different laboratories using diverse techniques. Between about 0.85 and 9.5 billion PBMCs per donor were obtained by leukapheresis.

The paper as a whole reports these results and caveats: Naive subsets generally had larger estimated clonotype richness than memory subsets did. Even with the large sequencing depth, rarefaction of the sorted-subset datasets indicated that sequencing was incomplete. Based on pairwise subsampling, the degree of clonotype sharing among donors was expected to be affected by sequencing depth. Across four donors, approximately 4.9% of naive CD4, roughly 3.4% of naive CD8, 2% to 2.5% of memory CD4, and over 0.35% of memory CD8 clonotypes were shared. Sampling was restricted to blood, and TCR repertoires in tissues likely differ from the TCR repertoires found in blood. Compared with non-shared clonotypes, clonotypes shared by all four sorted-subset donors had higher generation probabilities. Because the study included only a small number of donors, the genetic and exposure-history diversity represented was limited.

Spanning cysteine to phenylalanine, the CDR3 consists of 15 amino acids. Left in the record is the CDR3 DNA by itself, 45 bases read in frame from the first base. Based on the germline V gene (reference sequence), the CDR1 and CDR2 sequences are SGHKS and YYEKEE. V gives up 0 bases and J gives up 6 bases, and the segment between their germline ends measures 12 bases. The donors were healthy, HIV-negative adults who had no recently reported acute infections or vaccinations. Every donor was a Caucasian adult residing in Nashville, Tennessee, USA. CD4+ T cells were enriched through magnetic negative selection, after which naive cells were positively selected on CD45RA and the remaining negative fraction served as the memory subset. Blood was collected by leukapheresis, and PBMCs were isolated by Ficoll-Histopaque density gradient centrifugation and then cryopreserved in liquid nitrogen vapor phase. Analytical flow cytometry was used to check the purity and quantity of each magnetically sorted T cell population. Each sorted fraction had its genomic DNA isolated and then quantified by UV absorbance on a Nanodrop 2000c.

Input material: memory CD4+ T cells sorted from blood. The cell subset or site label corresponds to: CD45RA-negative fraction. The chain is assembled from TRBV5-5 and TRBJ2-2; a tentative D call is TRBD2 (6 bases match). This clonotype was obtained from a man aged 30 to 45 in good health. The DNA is TGTGCCAGCAGCTTGGGCGGGATTGTTGCCGGGGAGCTGTTTTTT. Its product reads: CASSLGGIVAGELFF.